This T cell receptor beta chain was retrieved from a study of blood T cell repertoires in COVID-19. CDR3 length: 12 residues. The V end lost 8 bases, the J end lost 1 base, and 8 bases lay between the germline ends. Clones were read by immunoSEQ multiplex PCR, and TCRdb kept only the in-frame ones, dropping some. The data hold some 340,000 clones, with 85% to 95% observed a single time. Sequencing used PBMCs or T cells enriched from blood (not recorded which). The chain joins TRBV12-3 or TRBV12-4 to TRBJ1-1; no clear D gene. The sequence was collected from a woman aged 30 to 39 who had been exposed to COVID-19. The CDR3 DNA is TGTGCCAGCGGGCGACAGAACACTGAAGCTTTCTTT. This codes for CASGRQNTEAFF.